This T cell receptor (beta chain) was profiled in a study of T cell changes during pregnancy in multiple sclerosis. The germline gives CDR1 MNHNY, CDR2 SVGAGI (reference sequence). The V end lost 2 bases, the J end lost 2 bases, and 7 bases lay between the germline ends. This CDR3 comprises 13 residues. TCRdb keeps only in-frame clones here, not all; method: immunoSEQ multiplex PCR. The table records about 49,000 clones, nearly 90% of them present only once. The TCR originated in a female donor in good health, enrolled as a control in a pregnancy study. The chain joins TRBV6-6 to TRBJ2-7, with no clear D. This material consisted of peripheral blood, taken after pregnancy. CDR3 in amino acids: CASSYRAAYEQYF. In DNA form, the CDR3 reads TGTGCCAGCAGTTACCGCGCCGCCTACGAGCAGTACTTC.